These 23 T cell receptor beta chains were sequenced from one sample in a study of spatial heterogeneity in lung cancer. TCRdb redid the calling of the 5' RACE reads with MiXCR, one entry per CDR3 protein. The table records 30,000 to 45,000 distinct CDR3 sequences, 3% to 3.5% of them present only once. Time point denoted: sample taken at primary tumor resection. Here the sequenced sample was normal lung tissue next to the tumor, taken at surgery. These receptors were collected from a male donor with early-stage non-small cell lung cancer.

This clonotype was detected ten times or more. J is TRBJ2-3 and V is TRBV20-1; D is ambiguous. V gave up 2 bases and J gave up 3 bases, with 6 bases separating them. CDR3 length: 12 residues. Germline CDR1 reads DFQATT; CDR2 reads SNEGSKA (reference sequence). This chain's CDR3 is CSARNPTDTQYF. CDR3 DNA sequence: TGCAGTGCTAGAAACCCGACAGATACGCAGTATTTT.

This chain links TRBV2 with TRBJ2-5, with 7 positions matching TRBD1. The CDR3 contains 15 residues. V trimming: 0 bases; J trimming: 1 base; junction bases outside the gene matches: 2. Germline CDR1 is SNHLY and CDR2 is FYNNEI. The CDR3 sequence: CASSEARGPQETQYF. The CDR3 bases are TGTGCCAGCAGTGAAGCAAGGGGGCCCCAAGAGACCCAGTACTTC.

This clonotype was detected many times. V and J are TRBV7-3 and TRBJ1-1; D gene ambiguous. This CDR3 comprises 14 residues. V was pared by 5 bases and J by 7 bases, with 17 bases between. Germline V gives CDR1 SGHTA, CDR2 FQGTGA. The CDR3, as DNA: TGTGCCAGCAGCCCCTACGGATCCTCGCATGAAGCTTTCTTT. This translates into CASSPYGSSHEAFF.

This clonotype was detected only a few times. CDR3 bases: TGCGCCAGCAGCCTAGGTAGCGGGGCTTCCTACGAGCAGTACTTC. It yields the protein CASSLGSGASYEQYF. This chain uses TRBV5-1 with TRBJ2-7; 8 nucleotides line up with TRBD2. V was clipped by 4 bases and J by 1 base; unmatched bases: 7. CDR1 and CDR2 (germline): SGHRS, YFSETQ. CDR3 length: 15 residues.

This clonotype has ten or more counts. The chain employs TRBV9 and TRBJ2-1, with D tentatively TRBD2 (5 bases). This CDR3 contains 14 residues. Trimming shortened V by 0 bases and J by 9 bases, and 13 bases separated the two germline ends. Per germline, CDR1 SGDLS and CDR2 YYNGEE. CDR3 amino acids: CASSVGGATSEQFF. CDR3 bases: TGTGCCAGCAGCGTAGGGGGAGCGACGAGTGAGCAGTTCTTC.

This clonotype was counted many times. V is TRBV5-1 and J is TRBJ1-3; D is possibly TRBD1 (6 bases). There are 17 residues in the CDR3. V was pared by 0 bases and J by 0 bases, with 13 bases between. Germline CDR1 SGHRS, CDR2 YFSETQ. The CDR3 nucleotides read TGCGCCAGCAGCTTGGGATGGACAGACCGCTCTGGAAACACCATATATTTT. This translates into CASSLGWTDRSGNTIYF.

This clonotype has ten or more counts. The V call is TRBV19, the J call TRBJ2-3; D gene uncertain. In germline, CDR1 is LNHDA, CDR2 SQIVND (reference sequence). Trimming took off 3 bases at V and 1 base at J, with 11 bases between the two ends. CDR3 length equals 15 residues. The CDR3 DNA reads TGTGCCAGTAGTATCACTACCCGTGGCACAGATACGCAGTATTTT. It encodes CASSITTRGTDTQYF. Full variable domain (remainder filled in from reference TRBV19 and TRBJ2-3): DGGITQSPKYLFRKEGQNVTLSCEQNLNHDAMYWYRQDPGQGLRLIYYSQIVNDFQKGDIAEGYSVSREKKESFPLTVTSAQKNPTAFYLCASSITTRGTDTQYFGPGTRLTVL.

This clonotype was recorded at least ten times. The genes are TRBV5-1 and TRBJ2-3; weak D call: TRBD1 (6 bases). V gave up 4 bases and J gave up 2 bases, with 14 bases separating them. Germline CDR1 SGHRS, CDR2 YFSETQ. The CDR3 runs 15 residues. CDR3 region: CASSRSGAATDTQYF. The CDR3 DNA follows: TGCGCCAGCAGCAGATCAGGGGCGGCCACAGATACGCAGTATTTT.

This clonotype has a count of ten or more. The chain employs TRBV4-2 and TRBJ1-6, with D maybe TRBD1 (5 bases). V was clipped by 0 bases and J by 7 bases, with 10 bases between them. Germline V CDR1 and CDR2: LGHNA, YNFKEQ. The CDR3 is 15 residues long. The DNA for the CDR3 is TGTGCCAGCAGCCAAGATCTGCAGGGAAATTCACCCCTCCACTTT. This translates into CASSQDLQGNSPLHF.

This clonotype was detected many times. The rearrangement joins TRBV18 to TRBJ2-3; D gene unclear. V was pared by 1 base and J by 5 bases, with 10 bases between. This CDR3 has 14 residues. Germline values: CDR1 KGHSH, CDR2 LQKENI. This CDR3 is CASSPLRQEDTQYF. CDR3 nucleotide sequence: TGTGCCAGCTCACCACTGAGGCAGGAAGATACGCAGTATTTT.

The table lists this clonotype with many counts. The rearrangement uses TRBV6-4 and TRBJ2-1; 7 bases are shared with TRBD2. The germline gives CDR1 MRHNA, CDR2 SNTAGT. The junction had 6 bases not matched to a gene; V was cut back by 4 bases and J by 0 bases. The length of the CDR3 is 16 residues. CDR3 sequence: CASSARPSGSYNEQFF. The CDR3 bases are TGTGCCAGCAGTGCTCGCCCTAGCGGCTCCTACAATGAGCAGTTCTTC.

In this sample, this clonotype turned up many times. The chain is built from TRBV20-1 and TRBJ1-2, with TRBD1 identical over 8 bases. This CDR3 contains 14 residues. CDR1 and CDR2 from the germline V gene are DFQATT and SNEGSKA (reference sequence). Germline trimming cut 6 bases from V and 8 bases from J; bases unmatched to any gene: 14. This CDR3 reads CSALNPQGAVGYTF. For the CDR3, the DNA is TGCAGTGCCCTCAATCCCCAGGGGGCTGTGGGCTACACCTTC.

Many counts were recorded for this clonotype. This chain joins TRBV5-1 and TRBJ2-3; D is unclear. The germline V gene encodes CDR1 SGHRS and CDR2 YFSETQ. This CDR3 spans 13 amino acids. With 0 bases removed from V and 4 bases from J, the gap between germline ends came to 6 bases. The CDR3 spells CASSLAGADTQYF. The CDR3 DNA reads TGCGCCAGCAGCTTGGCCGGCGCAGATACGCAGTATTTT.

This clonotype was recorded at least ten times. The chain employs TRBV6-5 and TRBJ2-5; 8 bases align to TRBD2. The CDR3 has 14 amino acids. V lost 6 bases and J lost 5; bases outside the gene matches: 8. CDR1 MNHEY and CDR2 SVGAGI come from the germline V gene. The CDR3: CASSLAGSKETQYF. In nucleotides, the CDR3 is TGTGCCAGCAGCTTAGCGGGAAGTAAGGAGACCCAGTACTTC.

This clonotype was seen ten or more times. The chain is built from TRBV7-8 and TRBJ2-5; either TRBD1 or TRBD2 may supply D (5 bases each). Germline values: CDR1 SGHVS, CDR2 FQNEAQ. The CDR3 consists of 16 residues. V was pared by 2 bases and J by 4 bases, with 17 bases between. CDR3 coding DNA: TGTGCCAGCAGCTTAAGGGGTGGGACCTTCGGAGAGACCCAGTACTTC. It codes for CASSLRGGTFGETQYF.

This clonotype has at least ten counts. This chain links TRBV20-1 with TRBJ1-2, with 9 nucleotides matching TRBD1. Germline lookup yields CDR1 DFQATT and CDR2 SNEGSKA (reference sequence). The length of the CDR3 is 15 residues. V dropped 1 base and J dropped 8; count of bases not matched to a gene: 11. The CDR3 DNA reads TGCAGTGCTAGAGTGGAGACAGGGGGTCCCGGGGGCTACACCTTC. As protein: CSARVETGGPGGYTF.

This clonotype was counted at least ten times. The V and J genes are TRBV19 and TRBJ2-1; 8 positions agree with TRBD1. The germline V gene encodes CDR1 LNHDA and CDR2 SQIVND (reference sequence). The trim removed 4 bases at V and 9 bases at J, leaving 8 bases unmatched. This CDR3 has 14 residues. CDR3 sequence reads: CASSNQGARSEQFF. The CDR3 nucleotides are TGTGCCAGTAGTAACCAGGGGGCTAGGAGTGAGCAGTTCTTC.

The rearrangement joins TRBV10-3 to TRBJ1-6, with a weak D call TRBD1 (6 bases). Germline CDR1 ENHRY, CDR2 SYGVKD. CDR3 length equals 19 residues. Trimming pared 0 bases from V and 5 bases from J, leaving 20 bases between. The CDR3 region has the DNA TGTGCCATCAGTGAGTCGACCAGCGGAGGGGGTGGGGATAATTCACCCCTCCACTTT. Translation: CAISESTSGGGGDNSPLHF.

The V call is TRBV6-5, the J call TRBJ1-1; D may be TRBD1 (6 bases). This CDR3 is built from 14 residues. Per the germline V gene, CDR1 is MNHEY and CDR2 is SVGAGI. The V and J ends lost 6 bases and 3 bases respectively, with 14 bases between them. The CDR3 DNA reads TGTGCCAGCAGGCACACTTGGACAGACACTGAAGCTTTCTTT. Protein product: CASRHTWTDTEAFF.

As regards this clonotype: This clone may be a read error of a much larger clone one base away. The chain has TRBV24-1 and TRBJ2-3; D could derive from TRBD1 or TRBD2 (5 bases each). CDR3 length: 16 residues. Germline lookup yields CDR1 KGHDR and CDR2 SFDVKD. V was cut by 4 bases and J by 0 bases, with 13 bases left in between. The CDR3: CATSDSRGTSTDTQYF. The CDR3 DNA reads TGTGCCACCAGTGACTCGAGGGGAACTAGCACAGATACGCAGTATTTT.

This clonotype was recorded at least ten times. The CDR3 sequence: CASSLNPGQGGTQYF. The CDR3 region has the DNA TGTGCCAGCAGTTTGAATCCCGGACAGGGGGGTACGCAGTATTTT. The chain joins TRBV12-3 or TRBV12-4 to TRBJ2-3; 10 bases fit TRBD1. Unmatched junction bases numbered 8, after V lost 3 bases and J lost 8 bases. The CDR3 runs to 15 residues.

This clonotype was recorded at least ten times. The chain has TRBV20-1 and TRBJ1-1; the D gene is possibly TRBD1 (5 bases). From germline, CDR1 is DFQATT and CDR2 SNEGSKA (reference sequence). The CDR3 is 12 residues long. The V end was cut by 3 bases, the J end by 1 base, with 6 bases between. CDR3 sequence: CSASQGNTEAFF. The CDR3, as DNA: TGCAGTGCTAGCCAGGGGAACACTGAAGCTTTCTTT.

This clonotype was recorded at least ten times. The chain couples TRBV7-9 to TRBJ1-1; D possibly corresponds to TRBD1 (6 bases). The germline V gene has CDR1 SEHNR and CDR2 FQNEAQ (reference sequence). V was cut by 7 bases and J by 0 bases, with 15 bases left in between. The CDR3 is made up of 15 amino acids. The CDR3 region is CASNAQGTMNTEAFF. CDR3 nucleotides: TGTGCCAGCAACGCCCAGGGGACAATGAACACTGAAGCTTTCTTT.